Described below is a single T cell receptor (beta chain) sequence and its context. What it binds is unknown. Germline assignment: CDR1 SGHRS and CDR2 YFSETQ. CDR3 length equals 15 residues. With 0 bases removed from V and 0 bases from J, the gap between germline ends came to 7 bases. This sample stems from a study of blood T cells in healthy people across ages. Study-wide results and caveats: Older age coincided with a roughly linear decline in TCR beta diversity per million T cells.

Each sample used at least 7 million PBMCs. Primed by a sample-barcoded 5' primer and a J-beta primer mix, a second PCR proceeded for 7 to 11 cycles. TCRdb ran MiXCR on the 5' RACE reads and lists one entry per CDR3 protein. The table lists around 780,000 distinct CDR3 sequences, roughly 26% of them singletons. These records were also assigned to another study, of T cells of mothers and their children. That paper adds: Related mother and child pairs showed slightly greater overlap (not significant) than unrelated pairs did.

What was sequenced was blood. The TCR sequence derives from a boy aged 5-17 years in good health. The V call is TRBV5-1, the J call TRBJ1-3; the D is unclear. The CDR3: CASSLGHSSGNTIYF. The CDR3, as DNA: TGCGCCAGCAGCTTGGGACATAGCTCTGGAAACACCATATATTTT.